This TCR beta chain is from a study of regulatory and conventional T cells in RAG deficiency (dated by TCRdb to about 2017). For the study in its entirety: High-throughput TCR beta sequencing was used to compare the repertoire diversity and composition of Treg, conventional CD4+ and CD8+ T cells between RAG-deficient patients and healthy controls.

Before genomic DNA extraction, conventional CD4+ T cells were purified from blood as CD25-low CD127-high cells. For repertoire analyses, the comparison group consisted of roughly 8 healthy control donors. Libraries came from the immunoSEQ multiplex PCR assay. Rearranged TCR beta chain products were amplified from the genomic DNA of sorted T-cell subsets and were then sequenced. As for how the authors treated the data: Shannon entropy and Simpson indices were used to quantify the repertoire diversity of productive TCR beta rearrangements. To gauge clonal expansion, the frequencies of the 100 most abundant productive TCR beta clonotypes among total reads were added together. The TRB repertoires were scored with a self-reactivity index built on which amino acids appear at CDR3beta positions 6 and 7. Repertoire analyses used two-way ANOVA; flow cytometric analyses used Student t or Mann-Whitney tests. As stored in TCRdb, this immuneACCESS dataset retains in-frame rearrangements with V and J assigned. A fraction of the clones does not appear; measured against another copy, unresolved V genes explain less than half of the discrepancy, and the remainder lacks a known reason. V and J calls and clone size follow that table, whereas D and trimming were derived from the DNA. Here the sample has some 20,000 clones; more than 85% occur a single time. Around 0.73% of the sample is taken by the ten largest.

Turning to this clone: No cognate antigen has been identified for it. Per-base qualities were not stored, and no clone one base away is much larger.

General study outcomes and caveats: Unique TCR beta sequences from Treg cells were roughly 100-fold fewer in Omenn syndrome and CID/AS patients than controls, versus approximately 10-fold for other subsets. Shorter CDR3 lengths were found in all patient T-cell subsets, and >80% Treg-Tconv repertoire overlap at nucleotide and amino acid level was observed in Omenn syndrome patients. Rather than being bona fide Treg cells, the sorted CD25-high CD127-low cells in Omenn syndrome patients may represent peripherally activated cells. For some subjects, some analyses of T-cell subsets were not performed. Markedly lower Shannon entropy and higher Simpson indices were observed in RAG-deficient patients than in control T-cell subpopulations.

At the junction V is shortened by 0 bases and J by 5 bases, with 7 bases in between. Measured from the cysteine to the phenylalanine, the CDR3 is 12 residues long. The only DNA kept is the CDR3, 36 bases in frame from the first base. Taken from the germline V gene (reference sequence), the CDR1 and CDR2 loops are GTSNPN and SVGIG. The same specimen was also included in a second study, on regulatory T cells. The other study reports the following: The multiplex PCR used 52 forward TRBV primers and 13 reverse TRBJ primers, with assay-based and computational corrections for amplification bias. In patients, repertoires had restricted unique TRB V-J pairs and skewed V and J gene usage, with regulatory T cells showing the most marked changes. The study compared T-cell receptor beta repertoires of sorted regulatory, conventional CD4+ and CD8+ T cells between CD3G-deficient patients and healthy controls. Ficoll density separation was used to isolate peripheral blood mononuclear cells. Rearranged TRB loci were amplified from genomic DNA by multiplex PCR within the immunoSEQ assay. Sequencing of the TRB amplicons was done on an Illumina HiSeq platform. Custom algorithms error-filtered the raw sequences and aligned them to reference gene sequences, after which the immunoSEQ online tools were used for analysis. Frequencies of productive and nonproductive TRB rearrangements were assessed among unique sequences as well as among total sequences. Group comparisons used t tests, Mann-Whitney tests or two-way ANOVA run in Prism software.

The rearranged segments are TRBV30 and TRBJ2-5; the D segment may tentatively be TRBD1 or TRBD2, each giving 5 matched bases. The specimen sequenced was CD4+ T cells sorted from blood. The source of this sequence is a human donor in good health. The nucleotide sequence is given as TGTGCCTGGAGTGTATGGGGGGAGACCCAGTACTTC. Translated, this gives CAWSVWGETQYF.